This is a list of T cell receptor beta chains from one sample in a study of shared clonotypes between healthy human individuals. Assay used: immunoSEQ multiplex PCR; TCRdb lists only in-frame clones, some missing. The data show some 500,000 clones, with 90% to 97% seen just once and 0.05% to 0.08% held by the top ten. Sequencing was performed on naive CD4+ T cells sorted from blood. All receptors derive from a woman in her twenties or thirties in good health. Each CDR3 is given with its conserved first and last residue. The D gene is left open where the match is weak. The size entry is marked missing in some rows and otherwise reads once, few, many or a size class.

D,J,size,V,CDR3,DNA
.,TRBJ2-7,once,TRBV14,CASSKVHEQYF,TGTGCCAGCAGCAAAGTCCACGAGCAGTACTTC
.,TRBJ2-2,.,TRBV30,CAWRHSRDFYTGELFF,TGTGCCTGGAGGCACTCCCGGGACTTTTACACCGGGGAGCTGTTTTTT
TRBD1,TRBJ1-5,.,TRBV19,CASSSGGGPQHF,TGTGCCAGTAGTAGTGGAGGGGGCCCCCAGCATTTT
TRBD1,TRBJ1-4,.,TRBV27,CASSFSQGANEKLFF,TGTGCCAGCAGTTTTTCACAGGGGGCTAATGAAAAACTGTTTTTT
.,TRBJ2-3,.,TRBV6-1,CATRWGTDTQYF,TGTGCCACCCGTTGGGGCACAGATACGCAGTATTTT
TRBD1,TRBJ2-7,.,TRBV4-1,CASSQARGLTTYEQYF,TGCGCCAGCAGCCAGGCCAGGGGGCTTACCACCTACGAGCAGTACTTC
TRBD2,TRBJ2-4,once,TRBV25-1,CASSPPSPGGAKNIQYF,TGTGCCAGCAGTCCCCCCAGCCCCGGGGGGGCCAAAAACATTCAGTACTTC
.,TRBJ2-7,.,TRBV19,CASSITATPYEQYF,TGTGCCAGTAGTATCACAGCTACCCCCTACGAGCAGTACTTC
TRBD2,TRBJ2-3,.,TRBV6-5,CASSYSAGATDTQYF,TGTGCCAGCAGTTACTCAGCGGGGGCCACAGATACGCAGTATTTT
.,TRBJ2-6,.,TRBV9,CASSVDNVGAGANVLTF,TGTGCCAGCAGCGTAGACAATGTTGGGGCTGGGGCCAACGTCCTGACTTTC
.,TRBJ2-7,.,TRBV13,CASSLVQAYEQYF,TGTGCCAGCAGCTTAGTACAGGCCTACGAGCAGTACTTC
.,TRBJ1-4,.,TRBV28,CASSPIISGLNEKLFF,TGTGCCAGCAGTCCAATTATATCGGGACTGAATGAAAAACTGTTTTTT
.,TRBJ1-1,.,TRBV19,CASSRGRGAFF,TGTGCCAGTTCTCGGGGTAGGGGTGCTTTCTTT
.,TRBJ2-7,.,TRBV7-9,CASSLVLAGKLSYEQYF,TGTGCCAGCAGCTTAGTCTTGGCGGGAAAACTATCCTACGAGCAGTACTTC
.,TRBJ2-7,.,TRBV2,CASGTRYEQYF,TGTGCCAGCGGTACACGGTACGAGCAGTACTTC
.,TRBJ1-2,.,TRBV5-6,CASSLEQGADGYTF,TGTGCCAGCAGCTTGGAACAGGGAGCCGATGGCTACACCTTC
.,TRBJ1-5,.,TRBV28,CASRRRDRYNQPQHF,TGTGCCAGCAGGCGTAGAGACAGGTACAATCAGCCCCAGCATTTT